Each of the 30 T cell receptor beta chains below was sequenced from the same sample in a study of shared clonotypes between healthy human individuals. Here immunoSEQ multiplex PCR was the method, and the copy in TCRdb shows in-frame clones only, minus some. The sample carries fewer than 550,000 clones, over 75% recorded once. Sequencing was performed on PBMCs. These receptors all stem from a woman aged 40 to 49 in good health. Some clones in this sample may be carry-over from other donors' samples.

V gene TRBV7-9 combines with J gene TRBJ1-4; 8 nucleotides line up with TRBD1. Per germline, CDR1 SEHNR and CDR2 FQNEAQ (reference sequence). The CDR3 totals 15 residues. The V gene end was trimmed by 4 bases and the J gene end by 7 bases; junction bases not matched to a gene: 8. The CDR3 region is CASSSGQEGGEKLFF. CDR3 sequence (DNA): TGTGCCAGCAGCTCGGGACAGGAGGGGGGTGAAAAACTGTTTTTT.

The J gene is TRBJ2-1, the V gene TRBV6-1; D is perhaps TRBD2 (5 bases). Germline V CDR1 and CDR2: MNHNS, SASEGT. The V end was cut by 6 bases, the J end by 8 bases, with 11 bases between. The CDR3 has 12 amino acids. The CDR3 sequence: CASRLVRDEQFF. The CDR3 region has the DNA TGTGCCAGCAGACTAGTGAGGGATGAGCAGTTCTTC.

The CDR3 region has the DNA TGTGCCAGCAGCTTAGCCGCGACAGGCGTGATTCGTGGCACTGAAGCTTTCTTT. Its protein product is CASSLAATGVIRGTEAFF. The chain uses TRBV7-3 and TRBJ1-1; perhaps TRBD1 as D (6 bases). V lost 2 bases, J lost 4 bases, and 23 bases lay in between. The CDR3 is 18 amino acids. Germline CDR1 is SGHTA and CDR2 is FQGTGA.

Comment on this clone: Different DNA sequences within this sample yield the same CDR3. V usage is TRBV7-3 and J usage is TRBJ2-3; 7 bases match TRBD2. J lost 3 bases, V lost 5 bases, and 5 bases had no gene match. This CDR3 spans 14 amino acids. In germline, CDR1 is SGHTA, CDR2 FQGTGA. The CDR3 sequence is CASSLSSGTDTQYF. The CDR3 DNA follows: TGTGCCAGCAGCCTCAGTAGCGGGACAGATACGCAGTATTTT. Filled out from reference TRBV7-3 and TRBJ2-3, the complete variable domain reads GAGVSQTPSNKVTEKGKYVELRCDPISGHTALYWYRQSLGQGPEFLIYFQGTGAADDSGLPNDRFFAVRPEGSVSTLKIQRTERGDSAVYLCASSLSSGTDTQYFGPGTRLTVL.

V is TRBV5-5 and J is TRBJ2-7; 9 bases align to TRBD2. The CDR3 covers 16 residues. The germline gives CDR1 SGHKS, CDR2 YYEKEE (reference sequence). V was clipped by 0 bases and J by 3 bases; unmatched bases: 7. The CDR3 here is CASSLASAGGIYEQYF. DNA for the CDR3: TGTGCCAGCAGCTTGGCCAGCGCGGGAGGGATCTACGAGCAGTACTTC.

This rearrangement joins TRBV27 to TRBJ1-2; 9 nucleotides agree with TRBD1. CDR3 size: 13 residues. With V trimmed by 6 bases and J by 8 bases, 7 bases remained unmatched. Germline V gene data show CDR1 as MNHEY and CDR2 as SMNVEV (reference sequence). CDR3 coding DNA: TGTGCCAGCAGCCCCAACAGGGGGCAAGGCTACACCTTC. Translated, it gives CASSPNRGQGYTF.

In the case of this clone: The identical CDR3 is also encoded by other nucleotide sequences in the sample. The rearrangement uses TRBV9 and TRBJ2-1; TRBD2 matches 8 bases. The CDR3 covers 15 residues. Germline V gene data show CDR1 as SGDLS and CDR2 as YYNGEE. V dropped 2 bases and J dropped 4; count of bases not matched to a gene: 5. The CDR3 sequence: CASSVAGGRYNEQFF. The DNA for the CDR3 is TGTGCCAGCAGCGTCGCCGGCGGGAGGTACAATGAGCAGTTCTTC.

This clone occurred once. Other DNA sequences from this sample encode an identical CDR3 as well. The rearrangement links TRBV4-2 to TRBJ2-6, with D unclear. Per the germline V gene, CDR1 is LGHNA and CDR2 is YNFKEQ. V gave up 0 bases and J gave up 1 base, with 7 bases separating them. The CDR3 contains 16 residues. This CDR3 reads CASSQEYSSGANVLTF. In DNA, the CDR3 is TGTGCCAGCAGCCAAGAGTATAGTTCTGGGGCCAACGTCCTGACTTTC.

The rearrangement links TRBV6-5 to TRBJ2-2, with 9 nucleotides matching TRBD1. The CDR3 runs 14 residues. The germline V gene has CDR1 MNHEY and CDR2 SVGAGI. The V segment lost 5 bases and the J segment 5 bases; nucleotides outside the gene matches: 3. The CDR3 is CASSGQGWTGELFF. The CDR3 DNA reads TGTGCCAGCAGTGGACAGGGGTGGACCGGGGAGCTGTTTTTT.

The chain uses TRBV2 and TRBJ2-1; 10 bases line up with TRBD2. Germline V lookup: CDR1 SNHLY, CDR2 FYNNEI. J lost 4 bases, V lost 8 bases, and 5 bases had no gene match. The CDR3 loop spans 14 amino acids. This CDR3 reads CASHGTSAYNEQFF. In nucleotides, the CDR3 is TGTGCCAGCCACGGGACTAGCGCGTACAATGAGCAGTTCTTC.

The CDR3 spells CASSHTMNTEAFF. DNA of the CDR3: TGTGCCAGCAGCCACACCATGAACACTGAAGCTTTCTTT. The chain has TRBV6-1 and TRBJ1-1; D not resolved. In germline, CDR1 is MNHNS, CDR2 SASEGT. V lost 6 bases and J 0 bases, leaving 8 bases between the germline ends. The CDR3 runs to 13 residues.

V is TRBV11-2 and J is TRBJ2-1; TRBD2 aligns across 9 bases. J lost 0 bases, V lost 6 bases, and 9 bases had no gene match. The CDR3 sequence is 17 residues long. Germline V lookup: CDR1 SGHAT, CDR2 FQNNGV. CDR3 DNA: TGTGCCAGCAGTCCATCTAGCGGGACGAGCTCCTACAATGAGCAGTTCTTC. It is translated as CASSPSSGTSSYNEQFF.

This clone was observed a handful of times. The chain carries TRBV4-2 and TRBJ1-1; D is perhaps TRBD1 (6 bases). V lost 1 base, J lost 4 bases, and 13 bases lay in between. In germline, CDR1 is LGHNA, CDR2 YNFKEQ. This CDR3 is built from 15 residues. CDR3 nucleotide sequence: TGTGCCAGCAGCCAAGGTCCAGGGGCGAGCACTGAAGCTTTCTTT. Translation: CASSQGPGASTEAFF.

This chain's CDR3 is CASSLGFWSRQETQYF. CDR3 DNA: TGTGCCAGCAGCTTAGGTTTTTGGTCGCGACAAGAGACCCAGTACTTC. This chain joins TRBV7-2 and TRBJ2-5, with D hard to call. V lost 1 base and J lost 2, with 14 bases in between. This CDR3 comprises 16 residues. The germline CDR1 and CDR2 sequences are SGHTA and FQGNSA.

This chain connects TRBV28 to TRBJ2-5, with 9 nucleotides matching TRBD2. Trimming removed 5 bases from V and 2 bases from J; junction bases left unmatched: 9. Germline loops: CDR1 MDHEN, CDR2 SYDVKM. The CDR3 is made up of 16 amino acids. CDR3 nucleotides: TGTGCCAGCAGTCCGGAGGGACTAGCAGCACAAGAGACCCAGTACTTC. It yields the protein CASSPEGLAAQETQYF.

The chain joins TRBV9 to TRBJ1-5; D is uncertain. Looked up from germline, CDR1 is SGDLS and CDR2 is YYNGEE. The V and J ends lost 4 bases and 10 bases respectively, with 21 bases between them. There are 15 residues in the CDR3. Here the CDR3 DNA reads TGTGCCAGCAGCCACGGTACCGATGTGACGGAACCCCAGCATTTT. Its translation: CASSHGTDVTEPQHF.

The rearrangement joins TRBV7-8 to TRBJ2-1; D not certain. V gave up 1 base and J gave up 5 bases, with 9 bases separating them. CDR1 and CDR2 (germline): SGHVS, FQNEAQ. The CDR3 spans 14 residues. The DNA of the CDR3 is TGTGCCAGCAGCTTAGTTGTTGGGGACAATGAGCAGTTCTTC. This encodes CASSLVVGDNEQFF.

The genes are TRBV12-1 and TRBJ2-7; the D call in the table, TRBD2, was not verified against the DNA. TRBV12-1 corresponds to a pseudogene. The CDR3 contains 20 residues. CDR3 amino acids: CASSFALGLLAGPKDYEQYF. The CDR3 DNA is TGTGCCAGCAGCTTTGCGCTAGGTTTACTAGCGGGACCCAAGGACTACGAGCAGTACTTC.

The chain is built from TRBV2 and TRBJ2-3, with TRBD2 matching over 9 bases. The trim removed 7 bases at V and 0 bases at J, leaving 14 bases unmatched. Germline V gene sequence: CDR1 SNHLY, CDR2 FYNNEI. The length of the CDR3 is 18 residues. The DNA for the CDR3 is TGTGCCAGCACTCTCTGGGGAGTAGCGGGAGTTAGCACAGATACGCAGTATTTT. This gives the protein CASTLWGVAGVSTDTQYF.

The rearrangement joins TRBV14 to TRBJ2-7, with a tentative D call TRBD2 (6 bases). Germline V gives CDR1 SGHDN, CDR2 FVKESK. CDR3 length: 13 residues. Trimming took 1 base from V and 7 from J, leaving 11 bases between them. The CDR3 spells CASSQGDWGEQYF. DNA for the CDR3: TGTGCCAGCAGCCAAGGGGACTGGGGAGAGCAGTACTTC. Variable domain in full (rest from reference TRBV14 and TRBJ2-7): EAGVTQFPSHSVIEKGQTVTLRCDPISGHDNLYWYRRVMGKEIKFLLHFVKESKQDESGMPNNRFLAERTGGTYSTLKVQPAELEDSGVYFCASSQGDWGEQYFGPGTRLTVT.

The CDR3 is CASSTGGYEQYF. Written as DNA, the CDR3 is TGTGCCAGCAGCACGGGAGGGTACGAGCAGTACTTC. The chain couples TRBV5-6 to TRBJ2-7; 8 positions agree with TRBD2. J lost 4 bases, V lost 4 bases, and 1 base had no gene match. CDR3 length: 12 residues. Germline lookup yields CDR1 SGHDT and CDR2 YYEEEE. Full variable domain (rest looked up from reference TRBV5-6 and TRBJ2-7): DAGVTQSPTHLIKTRGQQVTLRCSPKSGHDTVSWYQQALGQGPQFIFQYYEEEERQRGNFPDRFSGHQFPNYSSELNVNALLLGDSALYLCASSTGGYEQYFGPGTRLTVT.

CDR3: CASRREASYNEQFF. CDR3 bases: TGCGCCAGCAGGCGGGAGGCCTCCTACAATGAGCAGTTCTTC. The V gene is TRBV10-2, the J gene TRBJ2-1; TRBD2 matches 8 bases. Per the germline V gene, CDR1 is WSHSY and CDR2 is SAAADI. The CDR3 consists of 14 residues. V was clipped by 6 bases and J by 0 bases; unmatched bases: 1.

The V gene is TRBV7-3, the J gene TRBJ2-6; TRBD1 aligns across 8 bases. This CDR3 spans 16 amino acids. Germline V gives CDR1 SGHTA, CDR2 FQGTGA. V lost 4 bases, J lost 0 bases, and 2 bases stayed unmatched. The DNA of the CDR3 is TGTGCCAGCAGCTCGGACAGGGTCTCTGGGGCCAACGTCCTGACTTTC. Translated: CASSSDRVSGANVLTF.

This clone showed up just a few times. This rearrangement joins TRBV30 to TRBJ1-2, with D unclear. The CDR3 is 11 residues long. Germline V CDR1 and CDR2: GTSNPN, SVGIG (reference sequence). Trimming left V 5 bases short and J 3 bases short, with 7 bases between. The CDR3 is CAWADHYGYTF. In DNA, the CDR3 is TGTGCCTGGGCGGACCACTATGGCTACACCTTC.

The CDR3 loop is CASSLELSADTQYF. In DNA form, the CDR3 reads TGTGCCAGCAGCTTAGAGTTAAGTGCAGATACGCAGTATTTT. The rearrangement joins TRBV7-6 to TRBJ2-3; D is uncertain. CDR1 is SGHVS, CDR2 FNYEAQ, per germline. The CDR3 runs to 14 residues. V lost 1 base, J lost 4 bases, and 9 bases lay in between.

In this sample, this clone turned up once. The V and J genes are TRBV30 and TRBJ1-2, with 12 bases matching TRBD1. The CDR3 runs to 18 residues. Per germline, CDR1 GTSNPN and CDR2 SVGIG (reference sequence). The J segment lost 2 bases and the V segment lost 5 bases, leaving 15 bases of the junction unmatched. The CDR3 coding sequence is TGTGCCTGGGCCCGGTCCATTACCGGGACAGGGGGCAACTATGGCTACACCTTC. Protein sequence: CAWARSITGTGGNYGYTF.

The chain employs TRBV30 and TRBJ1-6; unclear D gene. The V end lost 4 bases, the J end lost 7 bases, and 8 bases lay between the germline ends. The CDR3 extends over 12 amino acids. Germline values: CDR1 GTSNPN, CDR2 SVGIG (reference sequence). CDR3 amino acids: CAWTGLNSPLHF. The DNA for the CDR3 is TGTGCCTGGACGGGATTAAATTCACCCCTCCACTTT.

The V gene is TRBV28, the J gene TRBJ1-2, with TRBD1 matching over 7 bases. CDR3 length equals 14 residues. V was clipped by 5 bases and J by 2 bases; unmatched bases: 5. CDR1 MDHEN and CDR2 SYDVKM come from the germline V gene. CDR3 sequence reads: CASSTRRGNYGYTF. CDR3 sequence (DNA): TGTGCCAGCAGTACTCGCAGGGGGAACTATGGCTACACCTTC.

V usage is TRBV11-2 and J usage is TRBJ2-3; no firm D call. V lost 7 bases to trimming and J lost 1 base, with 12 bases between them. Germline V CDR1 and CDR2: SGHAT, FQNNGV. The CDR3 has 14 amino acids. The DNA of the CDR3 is TGTGCCAGCAACCCATCCGGAGGCACAGATACGCAGTATTTT. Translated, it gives CASNPSGGTDTQYF.

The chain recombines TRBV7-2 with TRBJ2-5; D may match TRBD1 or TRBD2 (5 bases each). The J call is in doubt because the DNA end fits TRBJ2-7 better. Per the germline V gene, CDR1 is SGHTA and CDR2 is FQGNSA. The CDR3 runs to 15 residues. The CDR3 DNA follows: TGTGCCAGCAGCTTAGCAGGTCAGGGAGCCTACGAGCAGTACTTC. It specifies CASSLAGQGAYEQYF.